This TCR beta chain was identified during a study of T cells in Graves' hyperthyroidism and ophthalmopathy. Study background: Upon initial diagnosis and before any treatment, peripheral blood was collected.

Germline CDR1 reads KGHSH; CDR2 reads LQKENI. The trim removed 9 bases at V and 6 bases at J, leaving 12 bases unmatched. This CDR3 is built from 14 residues. TCR beta CDR3 regions were amplified from RNA transcripts. The primer set for the first-round RT-PCR of the TCR CDR3 was HTBI. MiXCR, run by TCRdb on the multiplex PCR reads, gives a single entry per CDR3 protein. The sample carries around 450,000 distinct CDR3 sequences, 15% to 19% recorded once. This clonotype has ten or more counts. Not enrolled were patients with uncontrolled infection, other autoimmune disease, pregnancy or lactation. The material sequenced was blood. The rearrangement uses TRBV18 and TRBJ2-7; 9 nucleotides align to TRBD2. The clonotype was recovered from a woman under 30 with Graves' hyperthyroidism. CDR3 bases: TGTGCCAGTTCCACAAGCGGGGGGAGGCGCGAGCAGTACTTC. Translating it yields CASSTSGGRREQYF.